These T cell receptor beta chains were read from a single sample in a study of shared clonotypes between healthy human individuals. The protocol was immunoSEQ multiplex PCR, while the TCRdb copy is restricted to in-frame clones and leaves out a portion. This table holds over a million clones, approximately 96% found once. Sequenced input: naive CD4+ T cells sorted from blood. These receptor sequences come from a young man in good health. Both conserved end residues are part of each CDR3. The D gene is left open where the match is weak. The listing skips clone size in some rows; elsewhere it reads once, few, many or a size class.

>NA|NA|TRBV7-8|TRBJ2-3
TGTGCCAGCAGCTTTTCCGTCCGCGGGATTTCTAGCACAGATACGCAGTATTTT
CASSFSVRGISSTDTQYF
>NA|NA|TRBV5-4|TRBJ1-2
TGTGCCAGCAGCTTGGCGGGGACTCCAGGCTACACCTTC
CASSLAGTPGYTF
>NA|TRBD1|TRBV5-4|TRBJ1-1
TGTGCCAGCAGCCTCACAGGGGGGAGGAACACTGAAGCTTTCTTT
CASSLTGGRNTEAFF
>NA|TRBD2|TRBV5-5|TRBJ2-2
TGTGCCAGCAGCTCGGGGACTAGGTTGGGCGGGGAGCTGTTTTTT
CASSSGTRLGGELFF
>NA|TRBD2|TRBV10-3|TRBJ2-7
TGTGCCATCAGTCGGACTAGCGGGACCTACGAGCAGTACTTC
CAISRTSGTYEQYF
>NA|TRBD2|TRBV6-1|TRBJ2-2
TGTGCCAGCAGTGCTGCTAGCGGGAGTCACGGGGAGCTGTTTTTT
CASSAASGSHGELFF
>NA|TRBD2|TRBV18|TRBJ2-3
TGTGCCAGCTCAAGCCTAGCGGGCACAGATACGCAGTATTTT
CASSSLAGTDTQYF
>NA|TRBD1|TRBV27|TRBJ2-4
TGTGCCAGCAGTCCTCGGACAGGGCTAGCCAAAAACATTCAGTACTTC
CASSPRTGLAKNIQYF
>NA|TRBD2|TRBV18|TRBJ2-5
TGTGCCAGCTCTCGCGCCGGGACTAGCGCGACCCAGTACTTC
CASSRAGTSATQYF
>NA|NA|TRBV30|TRBJ2-2
TGTGCCTGGAGTGTTATTGTGGGGCTATCCGACGGAGAGGAGCTGTTTTTT
CAWSVIVGLSDGEELFF
>NA|NA|TRBV28|TRBJ1-1
TGTGCCAGCAGTTTATTACGCCGGGGTACCACTGAAGCTTTCTTT
CASSLLRRGTTEAFF
>NA|NA|TRBV5-8|TRBJ2-4
TGTGCCAGCAGCTTCGGGACTCTTCGTGCCAAAAACATTCAGTACTTC
CASSFGTLRAKNIQYF
>NA|TRBD2|TRBV9|TRBJ2-5
TGTGCCAGCAGCGCCTACATGGCGGGAGCGCAAGAGACCCAGTACTTC
CASSAYMAGAQETQYF
>NA|TRBD2|TRBV5-4|TRBJ2-7
TGTGCCAGCAGCTTCTCTAGCGGGAGTGTGTACGAGCAGTACTTC
CASSFSSGSVYEQYF
>NA|NA|TRBV15|TRBJ2-7
TGTGCCACCAGCAGAGATGCTTTTGAGGGTTTTACCTACGAGCAGTACTTC
CATSRDAFEGFTYEQYF
>NA|NA|TRBV28|TRBJ1-1
TGTGCCAGCAACCTCCCTAAGTCGGGGGGCGTTGAAGCTTTCTTT
CASNLPKSGGVEAFF
>NA|NA|TRBV9|TRBJ2-6
TGTGCCAGCAGCCTACGACAGATCTCTGGGGCCAACGTCCTGACTTTC
CASSLRQISGANVLTF
>NA|NA|TRBV5-5|TRBJ1-1
TGTGCCAGCAGCTTTGCGGGGATGGGCACTGAAGCTTTCTTT
CASSFAGMGTEAFF
>once|NA|TRBV19|TRBJ2-7
TGTGCCAGTAGTGCGTACAGAATGAGCTCCTACGAGCAGTACTTC
CASSAYRMSSYEQYF
>NA|TRBD2|TRBV9|TRBJ2-4
TGTGCCAGCAGCGTAGATCCAGCGGGGGCGATCAAAAACATTCAGTACTTC
CASSVDPAGAIKNIQYF
>NA|TRBD2|TRBV9|TRBJ2-7
TGTGCCAGCAGCGTAGCAGGCGGGGGAGCCTACGAGCAGTACTTC
CASSVAGGGAYEQYF
>NA|NA|TRBV9|TRBJ2-1
TGTGCCAGCAGCGTAGTTGGGCAGGCTGACTACAATGAGCAGTTCTTC
CASSVVGQADYNEQFF
>NA|NA|TRBV2|TRBJ2-1
TGTGCCAGCAGTGAGAGTCGAGAGCAGTTCTTC
CASSESREQFF
>NA|NA|TRBV7-8|TRBJ2-7
TGTGCCAGCAGCGGGAGACTGGGTCGAGAGCAGTACTTC
CASSGRLGREQYF
>once|NA|TRBV7-2|TRBJ2-3
TGTGCCAGCAGCGGACTAAACACAGATACGCAGTATTTT
CASSGLNTDTQYF
>NA|NA|TRBV11-3|TRBJ2-1
TGTGCCAGCAGCTTAAATGTGTTGGGCAGCGGCGATGAGCAGTTCTTC
CASSLNVLGSGDEQFF
>NA|TRBD1|TRBV18|TRBJ1-2
TGTGCCAGCTCATACGGGCAGGGGGTATGGTATGGCTACACCTTC
CASSYGQGVWYGYTF
>NA|TRBD1|TRBV14|TRBJ2-3
TGTGCCAGCAGCCAGGCAGGGGGACGAGCGCCAACCACAGATACGCAGTATTTT
CASSQAGGRAPTTDTQYF
>NA|NA|TRBV6-6|TRBJ1-4
TGTGCCAGCAGTTACGAGGGCGATAGTGAAAAACTGTTTTTT
CASSYEGDSEKLFF
>NA|TRBD1|TRBV5-1|TRBJ2-3
TGCGCCAGTGGCCGGGACAGGGCCACAGATACGCAGTATTTT
CASGRDRATDTQYF
>NA|NA|TRBV7-2|TRBJ2-7
TGTGCCAGCAGCTTAACGCCGCCCCGTACCTACGAGCAGTACTTC
CASSLTPPRTYEQYF
>NA|TRBD2|TRBV4-3|TRBJ2-7
TGCGCCAGCAGCATAAATACTCGGACTAGCGGGAGTACCTACGAGCAGTACTTC
CASSINTRTSGSTYEQYF
>NA|NA|TRBV7-2|TRBJ2-4
TGTGCCAGCAGTGGCACGGGGAGCCTAGCCAAAAACATTCAGTACTTC
CASSGTGSLAKNIQYF
>NA|TRBD2|TRBV28|TRBJ2-1
TGTGCCAGCTTGGTAGCGGGAGTCGGTGAGCAGTTCTTC
CASLVAGVGEQFF
>NA|NA|TRBV7-3|TRBJ2-1
TGTGCCAGCAGTCGCGGTCCCGTCAGAGGCAATGAGCAGTTCTTC
CASSRGPVRGNEQFF
>NA|TRBD2|TRBV5-1|TRBJ2-3
TGCGCCAGCAGCGGGAGCGGGAGGTCTACAGATACGCAGTATTTT
CASSGSGRSTDTQYF
>NA|NA|TRBV15|TRBJ2-7
TGTGCCACCAGCAGAGAGGCCTACGAGCAGTACTTC
CATSREAYEQYF